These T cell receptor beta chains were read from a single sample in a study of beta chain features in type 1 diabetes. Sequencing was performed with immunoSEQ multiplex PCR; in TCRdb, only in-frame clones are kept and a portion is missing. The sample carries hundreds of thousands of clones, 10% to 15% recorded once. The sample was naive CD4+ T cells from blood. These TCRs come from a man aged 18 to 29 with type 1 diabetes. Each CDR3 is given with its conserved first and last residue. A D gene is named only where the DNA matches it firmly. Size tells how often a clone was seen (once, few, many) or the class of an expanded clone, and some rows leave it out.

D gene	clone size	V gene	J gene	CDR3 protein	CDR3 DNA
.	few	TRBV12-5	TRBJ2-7	CASGLVGGRTNRTYEQYF	TGTGCTAGTGGTTTGGTAGGAGGACGGACCAATCGTACCTACGAGCAGTACTTC
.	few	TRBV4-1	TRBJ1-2	CASSPAGGGYTF	TGCGCCAGCAGCCCTGCAGGTGGAGGCTACACCTTC
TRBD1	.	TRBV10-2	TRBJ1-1	CASGTDTMNTEAFF	TGCGCCAGCGGGACAGACACCATGAACACTGAAGCTTTCTTT
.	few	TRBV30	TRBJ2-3	CAWSVQPPTQYF	TGTGCCTGGAGTGTACAGCCTCCCACGCAGTATTTT
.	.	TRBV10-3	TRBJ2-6	CAGRQEFSGANVLTF	TGTGCCGGACGACAGGAGTTCTCTGGGGCCAACGTCCTGACTTTC
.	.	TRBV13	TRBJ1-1	CASSLLAGEAFF	TGTGCCAGCAGCTTATTGGCAGGAGAAGCTTTCTTT
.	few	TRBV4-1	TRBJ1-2	CASSQGSALYGYTF	TGCGCCAGCAGCCAAGGGTCGGCACTCTATGGCTACACCTTC
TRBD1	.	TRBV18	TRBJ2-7	CASSRRDREAYEQYF	TGTGCCAGCTCACGCCGCGACAGGGAAGCCTACGAGCAGTACTTC
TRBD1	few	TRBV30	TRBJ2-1	CAWRRSGGPYNEQFF	TGTGCCTGGAGGAGATCAGGGGGCCCATACAATGAGCAGTTCTTC
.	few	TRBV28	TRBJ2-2	CASRRYTGELFF	TGTGCCAGCAGGAGGTACACCGGGGAGCTGTTTTTT